The 20 T cell receptor beta chains below come from one sample, sequenced in a study of T cell repertoires in cytomegalovirus infection. TCRdb redid the calling of the reads with MiXCR, one entry per CDR3 protein. The repertoire holds approximately 150,000 distinct CDR3 sequences, with 17% as singletons. Sample: CD8+ T cells from PBMCs. The source is a human donor in good health (CMV status not recorded). Some clones in this sample may be carry-over from other donors' samples.

V gene TRBV6-2 or TRBV6-3 combines with J gene TRBJ1-5; no reliable D call. Trimming removed 0 bases at V and 10 bases at J, with 7 bases between. Germline CDR1 is MNHEY and CDR2 is SVGEGT. CDR3 length equals 12 residues. Written as DNA, the CDR3 is TGTGCCAGCAGTTACTCCCCCGGTCCCCAGCATTTT. It is translated as CASSYSPGPQHF.

The genes are TRBV7-9 and TRBJ2-5; no firm D call. The CDR3 is made up of 15 amino acids. Germline CDR1 reads SEHNR; CDR2 reads FQNEAQ (reference sequence). The V gene lost 1 base and the J gene lost 4 bases, with 13 bases spanning the gap. CDR3 region: CASSLGIASVETQYF. In DNA, the CDR3 is TGTGCCAGCAGCTTAGGTATCGCGTCGGTAGAGACCCAGTACTTC.

This chain connects TRBV6-2 or TRBV6-3 to TRBJ1-1; a weak D match, TRBD1 (6 bases). The ends were cut back, 8 bases at V and 6 bases at J, with 19 bases in the middle. The germline CDR1 and CDR2 sequences are MNHEY and SVGEGT. The CDR3 extends over 14 amino acids. As DNA, the CDR3 is TGTGCCAGCGGCACTCTCAGGGGTTGGGCTGAAGCTTTCTTT. Translating it yields CASGTLRGWAEAFF.

This clonotype appeared a few times. At one of its ends the junction is not consistent with the germline gene, which may arise from a read error. The chain couples TRBV28 to TRBJ2-2; a possible D gene is TRBD1 (6 bases). From germline, CDR1 is MDHEN and CDR2 SYDVKM. CDR3 size: 15 residues. The CDR3 nucleotides are TGTGCCAGCAGGGAAGAGGGACAACACACCGGGGAGCTATTTTTT. Encoded protein: CASREEGQHTGELFF. The entire variable domain, with the rest obtained from reference TRBV28 and TRBJ2-2, is as follows: DVKVTQSSRYLVKRTGEKVFLECVQDMDHENMFWYRQDPGLGLRLIYFSYDVKMKEKGDIPEGYSVSREKKERFSLILESASTNQTSMYLCASREEGQHTGELFFGEGSRLTVL.

This rearrangement joins TRBV7-8 to TRBJ1-1; D is uncertain. Trimming removed 5 bases from V and 8 bases from J, with 15 bases in between. The CDR3 sequence is 13 residues long. Looked up from germline, CDR1 is SGHVS and CDR2 is FQNEAQ. The CDR3 bases are TGTGCCAGCAGCACGAGTCCCCGCTTGGAAGCTTTCTTT. Residues: CASSTSPRLEAFF.

There are a few counts of this clonotype. The CDR3 spells CASSPETQGSGEQYF. The CDR3 coding sequence is TGCGCCAGCAGCCCCGAGACGCAGGGTTCGGGCGAGCAGTACTTC. The rearrangement uses TRBV4-3 and TRBJ2-7; tentative D call: TRBD1 (5 bases). The CDR3 covers 15 residues. Germline V lookup: CDR1 LGHNA, CDR2 YSLEER. Trimming pared 4 bases from V and 6 bases from J, leaving 19 bases between.

The chain employs TRBV5-6 and TRBJ2-3; TRBD2 aligns across 8 bases. J gave up 1 base and V 1 base, and 11 bases lay outside the gene matches. Germline CDR1 SGHDT, CDR2 YYEEEE. This CDR3 comprises 18 residues. CDR3 sequence: CASSLTTSGLRGTDTQYF. CDR3 nucleotide sequence: TGTGCCAGCAGCTTGACTACTAGCGGACTTCGGGGCACAGATACGCAGTATTTT.

This clonotype was counted many times. CDR3 residues: CSVEGVPGQTSWRETQYF. The CDR3 region has the DNA TGCAGCGTTGAAGGGGTTCCCGGACAGACCTCTTGGCGGGAGACCCAGTACTTC. This chain joins TRBV29-1 and TRBJ2-5; a possible D gene is TRBD1 (6 bases). The CDR3 is made up of 18 amino acids. Germline values: CDR1 SQVTM, CDR2 ANQGSEA. Trimming pared 1 base from V and 5 bases from J, leaving 26 bases between. The full variable domain, completed using reference TRBV29-1 and TRBJ2-5, is SAVISQKPSRDICQRGTSLTIQCQVDSQVTMMFWYRQQPGQSLTLIATANQGSEATYESGFVIDKFPISRPNLTFSTLTVSNMSPEDSSIYLCSVEGVPGQTSWRETQYFGPGTRLLVL.

This chain links TRBV7-3 with TRBJ2-5, with 7 nucleotides matching TRBD2. Per the germline V gene, CDR1 is SGHTA and CDR2 is FQGTGA. V dropped 5 bases and J dropped 1; count of bases not matched to a gene: 7. This CDR3 has 15 amino acids. CDR3 protein: CASSVGEGLQETQYF. The CDR3 DNA follows: TGTGCCAGCAGCGTGGGGGAGGGGCTCCAAGAGACCCAGTACTTC. Together with reference TRBV7-3 and TRBJ2-5, the CDR3 gives the full variable domain: GAGVSQTPSNKVTEKGKYVELRCDPISGHTALYWYRQSLGQGPEFLIYFQGTGAADDSGLPNDRFFAVRPEGSVSTLKIQRTERGDSAVYLCASSVGEGLQETQYFGPGTRLLVL.

V usage is TRBV7-3 and J usage is TRBJ1-1, with unresolved D. Germline CDR1 is SGHTA and CDR2 is FQGTGA. This CDR3 has 14 residues. Trimming shortened V by 2 bases and J by 1 base, and 8 bases separated the two germline ends. The CDR3 DNA sequence: TGTGCCAGCAGCTTAGGTCCAGGGAACACTGAAGCTTTCTTT. Its protein product is CASSLGPGNTEAFF.

The DNA for the CDR3 is TGTGCCAGCAGCACGACTCTTAGCTCCTACAATGAGCAGTTCTTC. This translates into CASSTTLSSYNEQFF. The chain couples TRBV7-2 to TRBJ2-1; D is undetermined. The ends were cut back, 5 bases at V and 0 bases at J, with 11 bases in the middle. CDR1 SGHTA and CDR2 FQGNSA come from the germline V gene. The CDR3 is 15 residues long.

This clonotype was seen more than once but under ten times. The genes are TRBV9 and TRBJ1-2; D gene unclear. The CDR3 is 12 amino acids. Germline V gene data show CDR1 as SGDLS and CDR2 as YYNGEE. Trimming took 0 bases from V and 8 from J, leaving 8 bases between them. The CDR3: CASSVEGGGYTF. DNA of the CDR3: TGTGCCAGCAGCGTAGAGGGAGGAGGCTACACCTTC.

At least ten counts were recorded for this clonotype. This chain links TRBV7-2 with TRBJ1-2; 11 bases fit TRBD1. The V gene end was trimmed by 5 bases and the J gene end by 6 bases; junction bases not matched to a gene: 8. Germline CDR1 SGHTA, CDR2 FQGNSA. This CDR3 has 15 residues. CDR3: CASSPTGQGGDGYTF. The CDR3 DNA reads as TGTGCCAGCAGCCCGACGGGACAGGGGGGTGATGGCTACACCTTC.

The chain uses TRBV5-1 and TRBJ1-1, with 7 positions matching TRBD1. CDR1 SGHRS and CDR2 YFSETQ come from the germline V gene. V lost 4 bases, J lost 4 bases, and 10 bases stayed unmatched. The CDR3 spans 15 residues. The CDR3 region is CASSGADRAATEAFF. CDR3 in DNA: TGCGCCAGCAGCGGAGCTGACAGGGCGGCCACTGAAGCTTTCTTT.

This clonotype was picked up a small number of times. The rearrangement joins TRBV19 to TRBJ2-7, with 8 bases aligning to TRBD2. Germline CDR1 LNHDA, CDR2 SQIVND (reference sequence). The CDR3 totals 15 residues. With V trimmed by 5 bases and J by 0 bases, 6 bases remained unmatched. The CDR3 protein is CASSGGSGSSYEQYF. The DNA for the CDR3 is TGTGCCAGTAGTGGGGGGAGCGGGAGCTCCTACGAGCAGTACTTC.

This clonotype was found a few times. CDR3 protein: CASSLGGSGSYEQYF. The DNA of the CDR3 is TGTGCCAGCAGTTTGGGGGGGTCAGGCTCCTACGAGCAGTACTTC. The V call is TRBV12-3 or TRBV12-4, the J call TRBJ2-7; 7 bases match TRBD2. This CDR3 is built from 15 residues. Trimming cost V 3 bases and J 0 bases; bases outside gene matches: 5.

This clonotype came up once. This sequence joins TRBV28 and TRBJ2-5, with D possibly being TRBD2 (5 bases). Trimming cost V 3 bases and J 5 bases, with 10 bases left between them. The CDR3 totals 13 residues. CDR1 is MDHEN and CDR2 is SYDVKM in the germline V gene. In nucleotides, the CDR3 is TGTGCCAGCAGTTTCGAGGGCACGGAGACCCAGTACTTC. Translation gives CASSFEGTETQYF. Complete variable domain (other parts from reference TRBV28 and TRBJ2-5): DVKVTQSSRYLVKRTGEKVFLECVQDMDHENMFWYRQDPGLGLRLIYFSYDVKMKEKGDIPEGYSVSREKKERFSLILESASTNQTSMYLCASSFEGTETQYFGPGTRLLVL.

The rearrangement uses TRBV2 and TRBJ1-1; the D is unclear. CDR3 length: 11 residues. Germline V gene lookup returns CDR1 SNHLY and CDR2 FYNNEI. V lost 3 bases and J 11 bases, leaving 10 bases between the germline ends. CDR3 loop: CASSDKGWAFF. In DNA, the CDR3 is TGTGCCAGCAGTGATAAAGGGTGGGCTTTCTTT.

This sequence joins TRBV6-5 and TRBJ2-2; 8 bases map to TRBD2. Looked up from germline, CDR1 is MNHEY and CDR2 is SVGAGI. The CDR3 length is 15 residues. Trimming took 2 bases from V and 4 from J; bases not matched to a gene: 3. CDR3 nucleotide sequence: TGTGCCAGCAGTTACCGAGCGGGAGCCACCGGGGAGCTGTTTTTT. This codes for CASSYRAGATGELFF.

This clonotype was counted only a few times. V is TRBV27 and J is TRBJ2-3; 9 nucleotides match TRBD2. J was trimmed by 5 bases and V by 5 bases; bases with no gene match: 17. Germline values: CDR1 MNHEY, CDR2 SMNVEV (reference sequence). CDR3 length: 18 amino acids. The CDR3 is CASSPSPIEREVGDTQYF. CDR3 DNA: TGTGCCAGCAGTCCTAGCCCCATCGAGCGGGAGGTTGGAGATACGCAGTATTTT.